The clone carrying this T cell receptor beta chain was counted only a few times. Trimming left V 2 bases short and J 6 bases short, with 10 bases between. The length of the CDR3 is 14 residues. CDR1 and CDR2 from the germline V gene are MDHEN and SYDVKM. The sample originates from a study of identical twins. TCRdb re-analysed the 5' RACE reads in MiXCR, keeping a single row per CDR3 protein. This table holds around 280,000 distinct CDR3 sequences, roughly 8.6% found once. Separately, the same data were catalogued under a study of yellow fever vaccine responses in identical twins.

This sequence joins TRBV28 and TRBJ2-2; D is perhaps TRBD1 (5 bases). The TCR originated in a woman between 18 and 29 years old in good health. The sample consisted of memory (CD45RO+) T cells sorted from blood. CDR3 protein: CASSLPQGSGELFF. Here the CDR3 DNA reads TGTGCCAGCAGTTTACCCCAGGGATCCGGGGAGCTGTTTTTT. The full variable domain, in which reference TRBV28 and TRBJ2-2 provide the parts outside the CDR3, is DVKVTQSSRYLVKRTGEKVFLECVQDMDHENMFWYRQDPGLGLRLIYFSYDVKMKEKGDIPEGYSVSREKKERFSLILESASTNQTSMYLCASSLPQGSGELFFGEGSRLTVL.